This T cell receptor beta chain originates from a study of T-cell memory formation after mild COVID-19. General study points: Some clones that responded turned up in pre-infection memory, which suggests that cross-reactive memory joined in.

Germline CDR1 and CDR2: SGHRS and YFSETQ. Trimming took 4 bases from V and 7 from J, leaving 18 bases between them. The CDR3 spans 15 residues. Remarks on this clonotype: Its antigen is currently unknown.

TCRdb independently ran MiXCR on the 5' RACE reads; one entry per CDR3 protein. The table lists hundreds of thousands of distinct CDR3 sequences, approximately 16% of them singletons. The sequencing input was PBMCs or a T cell subset sorted from them (not recorded which). This chain links TRBV5-1 with TRBJ2-1, with D possibly matching TRBD1 (6 bases). The receptor was isolated from a man between 18 and 35 years old who had mild COVID-19 (a few samples of this study predate the infection). Cell type and time point are not known. The CDR3 DNA sequence: TGCGCCAGCAGCGGAGAAGAAACAGGGTTGAATGAGCAGTTCTTC. It encodes CASSGEETGLNEQFF.